Each of the 10 T cell receptor beta chains below was sequenced from the same sample in a study of blood T cell repertoires in COVID-19. TCRdb's table, derived via immunoSEQ multiplex PCR, lists solely in-frame clones and lacks some. The repertoire holds around 300,000 clones, with 75% to 90% as singletons. The sequenced sample consisted of peripheral blood. Receptor source: a man between 50 and 59 years old with acute or convalescent COVID-19.

The chain employs TRBV5-8 and TRBJ1-1; D is possibly TRBD1 (5 bases). Germline CDR1 reads SGHTS; CDR2 reads YDEGEE. This CDR3 has 14 amino acids. Here the CDR3 reads CVLRRGALNTEAFF. CDR3 nucleotides: TGTGTCCTTAGGAGGGGCGCCCTGAACACTGAAGCTTTCTTT.

A word on this clone: The junction shows a germline mismatch at one end, possibly a read error. CDR3 coding DNA: TGTGCCAGCAGCTTAGTAATTTCCGGGACAGGGTACAGTGAGCAGTTCTTC. Its protein is CASSLVISGTGYSEQFF. This rearrangement joins TRBV7-9 to TRBJ2-1, with 9 bases lining up with TRBD1. Germline CDR1 is SEHNR and CDR2 is FQNEAQ (reference sequence). This CDR3 comprises 17 residues. Together with reference TRBV7-9 and TRBJ2-1, the CDR3 gives the full variable domain: DTGVSQNPRHKITKRGQNVTFRCDPISEHNRLYWYRQTLGQGPEFLTYFQNEAQLEKSRLLSDRFSAERPKGSFSTLEIQRTEQGDSAMYLCASSLVISGTGYSEQFFGPGTRLTVL.

Here the CDR3 reads CASSYSGLAVEQYF. The CDR3 nucleotides read TGTGCCAGCAGTTACTCGGGACTAGCGGTCGAGCAGTACTTC. The J gene is TRBJ2-7, the V gene TRBV6-5; 11 nucleotides match TRBD2. Germline CDR1 is MNHEY and CDR2 is SVGAGI. The CDR3 runs to 14 residues. With 0 bases clipped from V and 6 bases from J, the junction kept 1 base outside the gene matches.

This sequence joins TRBV10-3 and TRBJ1-1, with TRBD1 identical over 9 bases. The CDR3 is 14 amino acids. Germline V gene lookup returns CDR1 ENHRY and CDR2 SYGVKD. V dropped 2 bases and J dropped 9; count of bases not matched to a gene: 7. The CDR3 spells CAISEAGTGRKAFF. The CDR3 nucleotides are TGTGCCATCAGTGAGGCCGGGACAGGGAGAAAAGCTTTCTTT.

This chain connects TRBV11-2 to TRBJ1-1; D is uncertain. This CDR3 has 12 amino acids. The V gene lost 6 bases and the J gene lost 5 bases, with 10 bases spanning the gap. Germline V gives CDR1 SGHAT, CDR2 FQNNGV. CDR3 sequence (DNA): TGTGCCAGCAGTTATACCGGGACTGAAGCTTTCTTT. This encodes CASSYTGTEAFF.

A remark on this clone: Other DNA sequences in the sample encode the same CDR3. DNA of the CDR3: TGTGCCAGCAGCAAGGGACAGTCCTACGAGCAGTACTTC. Translation gives CASSKGQSYEQYF. The gene calls are TRBV21-1 and TRBJ2-7; TRBD1, the table's D call, was not compared with the DNA. TRBV21-1 is classified as a pseudogene. This CDR3 has 13 residues.

This clone was found a few times. The V call is TRBV18, the J call TRBJ2-1; 9 positions agree with TRBD2. Trimming at V came to 0 bases and at J to 2 bases, leaving 2 bases not matched to a gene. The CDR3 runs to 16 residues. Germline V gives CDR1 KGHSH, CDR2 LQKENI. CDR3 coding DNA: TGTGCCAGCTCACCACCGGCGGGGGGGGCCTACAATGAGCAGTTCTTC. This sequence encodes CASSPPAGGAYNEQFF.

The J gene is TRBJ1-5, the V gene TRBV28, with D tentatively TRBD1 (6 bases). CDR3 size: 13 residues. Germline CDR1 MDHEN, CDR2 SYDVKM. V shed 4 bases and J shed 2 bases, with 6 bases lying between them. CDR3 region: CASSSGGNQPQHF. In DNA form, the CDR3 reads TGTGCCAGCAGTTCAGGGGGCAATCAGCCCCAGCATTTT.

The chain joins TRBV2 to TRBJ2-7, with TRBD2 as a possible D gene (6 bases). The V end was cut by 6 bases, the J end by 7 bases, with 16 bases between. Germline V lookup: CDR1 SNHLY, CDR2 FYNNEI. This CDR3 spans 13 amino acids. The CDR3 spells CASRGGPVREQYF. The CDR3 coding sequence is TGTGCCAGCAGGGGAGGACCCGTTCGGGAGCAGTACTTC. Complete variable domain (other parts from reference TRBV2 and TRBJ2-7): EPEVTQTPSHQVTQMGQEVILRCVPISNHLYFYWYRQILGQKVEFLVSFYNNEISEKSEIFDDQFSVERPDGSNFTLKIRSTKLEDSAMYFCASRGGPVREQYFGPGTRLTVT.

CDR3 bases: TGTGCCACCAGCAGAGATGCAGGGAACAATCAGCCCCAGCATTTT. The encoded protein is CATSRDAGNNQPQHF. The chain is built from TRBV15 and TRBJ1-5, with TRBD1 as a possible D gene (5 bases). Germline CDR1 and CDR2: LNHNV and YYDKDF (reference sequence). This CDR3 is 15 amino acids long. V lost 0 bases and J lost 3, with 9 bases in between.